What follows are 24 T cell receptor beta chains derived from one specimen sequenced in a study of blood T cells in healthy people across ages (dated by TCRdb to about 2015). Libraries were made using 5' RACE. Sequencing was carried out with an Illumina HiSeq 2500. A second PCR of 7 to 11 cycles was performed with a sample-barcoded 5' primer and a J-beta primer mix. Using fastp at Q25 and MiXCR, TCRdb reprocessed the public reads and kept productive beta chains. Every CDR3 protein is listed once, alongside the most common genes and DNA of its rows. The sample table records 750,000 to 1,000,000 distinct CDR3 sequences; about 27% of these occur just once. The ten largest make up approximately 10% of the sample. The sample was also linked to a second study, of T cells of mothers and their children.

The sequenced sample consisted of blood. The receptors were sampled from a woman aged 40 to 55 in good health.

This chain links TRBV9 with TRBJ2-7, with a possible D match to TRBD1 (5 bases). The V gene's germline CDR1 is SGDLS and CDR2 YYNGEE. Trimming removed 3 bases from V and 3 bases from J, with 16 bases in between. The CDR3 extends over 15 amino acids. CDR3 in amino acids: CASSAEDTPYYEQYF. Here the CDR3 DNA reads TGTGCCAGCAGCGCCGAGGACACACCATACTACGAGCAGTACTTC.

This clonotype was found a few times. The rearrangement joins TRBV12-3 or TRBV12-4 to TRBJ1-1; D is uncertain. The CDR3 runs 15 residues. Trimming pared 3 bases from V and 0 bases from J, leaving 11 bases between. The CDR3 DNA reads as TGTGCCAGCAGTTTGGAAGGCATGATGAACACTGAAGCTTTCTTT. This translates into CASSLEGMMNTEAFF.

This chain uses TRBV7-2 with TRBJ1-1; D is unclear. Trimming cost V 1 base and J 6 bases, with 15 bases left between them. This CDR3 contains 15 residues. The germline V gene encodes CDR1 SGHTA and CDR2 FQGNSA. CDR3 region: CASSLDGRGIPEAFF. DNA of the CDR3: TGTGCCAGCAGCTTAGATGGGCGGGGAATACCTGAAGCTTTCTTT.

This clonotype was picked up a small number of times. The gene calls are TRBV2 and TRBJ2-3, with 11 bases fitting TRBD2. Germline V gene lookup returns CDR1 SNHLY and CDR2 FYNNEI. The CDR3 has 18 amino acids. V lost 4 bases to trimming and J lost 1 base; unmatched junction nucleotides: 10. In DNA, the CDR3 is TGTGCCAGCAGTGGTCTAGCGGGGGGAAGCCCCGGCACAGATACGCAGTATTTT. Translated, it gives CASSGLAGGSPGTDTQYF.

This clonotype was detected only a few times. The CDR3 spells CASSYSAGLVGELFF. The CDR3 DNA is TGTGCCAGCAGTTACTCGGCGGGGTTGGTCGGGGAGCTGTTTTTT. This chain joins TRBV6-5 and TRBJ2-2; maybe TRBD2 (6 bases). This CDR3 has 15 amino acids. Germline-derived CDR1 and CDR2 are MNHEY and SVGAGI. V lost 0 bases and J lost 7, with 12 bases in between.

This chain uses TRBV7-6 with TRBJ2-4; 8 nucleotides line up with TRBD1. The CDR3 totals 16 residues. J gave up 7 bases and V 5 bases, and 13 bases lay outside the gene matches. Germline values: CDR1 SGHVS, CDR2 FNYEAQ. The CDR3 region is CASSARDRTGMNIQYF. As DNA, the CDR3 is TGTGCCAGCAGCGCGAGGGACAGGACGGGAATGAACATTCAGTACTTC.

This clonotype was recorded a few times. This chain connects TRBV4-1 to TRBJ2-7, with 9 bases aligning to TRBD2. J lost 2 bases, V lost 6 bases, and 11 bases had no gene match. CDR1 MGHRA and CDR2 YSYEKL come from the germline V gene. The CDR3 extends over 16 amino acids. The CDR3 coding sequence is TGCGCCAGCAGTCAAAACCCAGCGGGGGGTACCTACGAGCAGTACTTC. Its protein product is CASSQNPAGGTYEQYF.

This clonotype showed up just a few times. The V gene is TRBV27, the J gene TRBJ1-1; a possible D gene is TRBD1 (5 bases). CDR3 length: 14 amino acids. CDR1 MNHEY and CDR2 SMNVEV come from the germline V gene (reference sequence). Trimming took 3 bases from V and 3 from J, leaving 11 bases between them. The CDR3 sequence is CASSFGGVDTEAFF. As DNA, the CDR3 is TGTGCCAGCAGTTTTGGGGGGGTTGACACTGAAGCTTTCTTT.

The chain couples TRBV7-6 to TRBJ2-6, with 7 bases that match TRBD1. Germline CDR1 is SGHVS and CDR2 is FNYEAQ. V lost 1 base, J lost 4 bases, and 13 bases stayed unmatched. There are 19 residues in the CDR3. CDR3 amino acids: CASSLGVAGGLSGANVLTF. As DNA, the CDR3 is TGTGCCAGCAGCTTAGGTGTTGCAGGGGGTTTATCCGGGGCCAACGTCCTGACTTTC.

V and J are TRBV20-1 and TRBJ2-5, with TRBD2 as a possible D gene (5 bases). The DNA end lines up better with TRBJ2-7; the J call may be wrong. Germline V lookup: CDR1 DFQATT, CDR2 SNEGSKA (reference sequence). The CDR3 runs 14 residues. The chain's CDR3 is CSANGPGLGDEQYF. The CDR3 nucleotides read TGCAGTGCAAACGGCCCGGGATTAGGAGACGAGCAGTACTTC.

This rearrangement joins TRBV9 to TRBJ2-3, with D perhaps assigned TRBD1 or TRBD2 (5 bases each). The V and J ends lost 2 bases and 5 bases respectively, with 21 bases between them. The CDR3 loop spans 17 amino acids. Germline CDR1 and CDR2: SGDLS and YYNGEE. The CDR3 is CASSVESFGGGGDTQYF. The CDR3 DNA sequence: TGTGCCAGCAGCGTGGAATCCTTTGGGGGTGGAGGAGATACGCAGTATTTT. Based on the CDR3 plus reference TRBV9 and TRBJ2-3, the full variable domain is DSGVTQTPKHLITATGQRVTLRCSPRSGDLSVYWYQQSLDQGLQFLIQYYNGEERAKGNILERFSAQQFPDLHSELNLSSLELGDSALYFCASSVESFGGGGDTQYFGPGTRLTVL.

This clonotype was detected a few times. The CDR3 bases are TGCGCCAGCAGCCCCAGACAGGGGGCTGACACTGAAGCTTTCTTT. Amino acids: CASSPRQGADTEAFF. The chain combines TRBV5-1 with TRBJ1-1, with 10 bases identical to TRBD1. V lost 4 bases, J lost 3 bases, and 6 bases stayed unmatched. Germline CDR1 and CDR2: SGHRS and YFSETQ. The CDR3 consists of 15 residues.

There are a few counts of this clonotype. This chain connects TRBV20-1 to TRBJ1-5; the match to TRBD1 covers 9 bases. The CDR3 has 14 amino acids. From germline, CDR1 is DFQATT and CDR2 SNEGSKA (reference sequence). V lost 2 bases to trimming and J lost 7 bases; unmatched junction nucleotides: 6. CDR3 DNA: TGCAGTGCTAGACCGGGACAGGGAGGACAGCCCCAGCATTTT. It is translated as CSARPGQGGQPQHF.

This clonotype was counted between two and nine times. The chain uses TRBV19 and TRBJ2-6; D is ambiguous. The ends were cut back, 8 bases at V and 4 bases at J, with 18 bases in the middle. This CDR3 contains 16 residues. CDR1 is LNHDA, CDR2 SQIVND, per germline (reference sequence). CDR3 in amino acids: CASADLILLGANVLTF. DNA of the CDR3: TGTGCCAGTGCCGACCTAATACTCTTAGGGGCCAACGTCCTGACTTTC.

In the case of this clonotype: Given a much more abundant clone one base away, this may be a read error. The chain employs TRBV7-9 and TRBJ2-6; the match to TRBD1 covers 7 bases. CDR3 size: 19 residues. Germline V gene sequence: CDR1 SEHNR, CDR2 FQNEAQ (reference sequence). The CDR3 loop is CASSLGRARGSREANVRTF. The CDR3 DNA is TGTGCCAGCAGCTTAGGGCGGGCCAGGGGGTCCCGAGAGGCCAACGTCCGGACTTTC.

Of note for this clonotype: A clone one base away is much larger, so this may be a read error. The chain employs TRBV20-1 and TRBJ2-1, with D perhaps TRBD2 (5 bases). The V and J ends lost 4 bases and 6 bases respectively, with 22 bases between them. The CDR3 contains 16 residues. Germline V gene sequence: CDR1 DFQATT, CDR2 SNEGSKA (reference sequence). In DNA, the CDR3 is TGCAGTGCTAATAGGAACGGGGTTGTAAGAGTCAATGAGCAGTTCTTC. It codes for CSANRNGVVRVNEQFF.

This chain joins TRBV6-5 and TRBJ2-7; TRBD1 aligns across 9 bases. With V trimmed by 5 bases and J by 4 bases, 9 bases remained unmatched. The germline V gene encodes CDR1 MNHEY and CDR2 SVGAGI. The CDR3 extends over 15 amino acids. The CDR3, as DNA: TGTGCCAGCAGTGAACCGGGACAGGGAAAATACGAGCAGTACTTC. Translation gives CASSEPGQGKYEQYF.

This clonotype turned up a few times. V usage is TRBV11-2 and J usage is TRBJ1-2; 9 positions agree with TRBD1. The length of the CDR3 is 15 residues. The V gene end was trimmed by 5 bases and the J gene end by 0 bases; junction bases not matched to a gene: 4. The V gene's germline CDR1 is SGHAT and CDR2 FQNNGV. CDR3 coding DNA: TGTGCCAGCAGCCTAAGACAGGGGGCTAACTATGGCTACACCTTC. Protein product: CASSLRQGANYGYTF.

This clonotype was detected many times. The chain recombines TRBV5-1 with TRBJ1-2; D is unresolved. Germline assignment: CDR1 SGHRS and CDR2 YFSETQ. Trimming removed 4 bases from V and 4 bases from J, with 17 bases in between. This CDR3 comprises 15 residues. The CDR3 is CASSPSQPRTYGYTF. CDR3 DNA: TGCGCCAGCAGCCCGTCCCAGCCGCGGACCTATGGCTACACCTTC.

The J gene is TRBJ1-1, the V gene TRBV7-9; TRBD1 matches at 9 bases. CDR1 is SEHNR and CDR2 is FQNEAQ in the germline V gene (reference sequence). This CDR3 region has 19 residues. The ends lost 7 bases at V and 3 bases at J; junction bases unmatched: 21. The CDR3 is CASILPGQGSTRVYTEAFF. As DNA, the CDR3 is TGTGCCAGCATCTTGCCAGGACAGGGGTCCACCAGGGTATACACTGAAGCTTTCTTT. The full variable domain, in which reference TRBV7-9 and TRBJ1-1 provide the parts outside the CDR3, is DTGVSQNPRHKITKRGQNVTFRCDPISEHNRLYWYRQTLGQGPEFLTYFQNEAQLEKSRLLSDRFSAERPKGSFSTLEIQRTEQGDSAMYLCASILPGQGSTRVYTEAFFGQGTRLTVV.

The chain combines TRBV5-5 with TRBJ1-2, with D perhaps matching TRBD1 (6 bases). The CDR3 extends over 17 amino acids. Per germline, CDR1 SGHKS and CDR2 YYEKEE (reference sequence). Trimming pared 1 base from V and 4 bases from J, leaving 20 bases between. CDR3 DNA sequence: TGTGCCAGCAGCTTGCAGGTCCGAGGGGGTACGGGCTATGGCTACACCTTC. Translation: CASSLQVRGGTGYGYTF.

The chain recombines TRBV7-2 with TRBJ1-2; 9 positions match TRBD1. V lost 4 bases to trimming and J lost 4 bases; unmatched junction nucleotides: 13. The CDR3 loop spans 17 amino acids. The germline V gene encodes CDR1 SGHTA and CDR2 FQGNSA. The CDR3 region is CASSYDPGTGSLYGYTF. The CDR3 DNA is TGTGCCAGCAGCTACGACCCCGGGACAGGGTCCCTCTATGGCTACACCTTC.

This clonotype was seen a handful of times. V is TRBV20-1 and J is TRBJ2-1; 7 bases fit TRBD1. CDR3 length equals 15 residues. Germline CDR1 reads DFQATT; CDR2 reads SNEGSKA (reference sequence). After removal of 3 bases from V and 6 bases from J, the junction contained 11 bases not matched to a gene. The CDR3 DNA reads TGCAGTGCTAGCCCCCCGGGACAGTCCACCAATGAGCAGTTCTTC. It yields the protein CSASPPGQSTNEQFF.

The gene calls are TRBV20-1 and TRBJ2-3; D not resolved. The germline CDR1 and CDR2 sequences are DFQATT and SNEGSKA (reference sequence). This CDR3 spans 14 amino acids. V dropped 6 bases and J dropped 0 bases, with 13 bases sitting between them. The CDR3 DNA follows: TGCAGTGCAGAACTACTTTACAGCACAGATACGCAGTATTTT. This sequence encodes CSAELLYSTDTQYF.